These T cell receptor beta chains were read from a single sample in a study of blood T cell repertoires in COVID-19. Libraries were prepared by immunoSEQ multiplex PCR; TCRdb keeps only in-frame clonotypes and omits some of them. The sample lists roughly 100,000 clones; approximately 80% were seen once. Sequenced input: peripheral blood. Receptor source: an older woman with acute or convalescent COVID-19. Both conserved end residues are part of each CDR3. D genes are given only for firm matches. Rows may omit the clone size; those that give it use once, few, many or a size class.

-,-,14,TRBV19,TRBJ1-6,CASRAGSYNSPLHF,TGTGCCAGTAGAGCAGGCTCCTATAATTCACCCCTCCACTTT
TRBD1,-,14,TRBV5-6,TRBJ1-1,CASSLGTGGARAFF,TGTGCCAGCAGCTTGGGGACAGGGGGCGCAAGGGCTTTCTTT
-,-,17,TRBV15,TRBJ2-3,CATSRDQSGAGTDTQYF,TGTGCCACCAGCAGAGATCAGTCAGGGGCTGGCACAGATACGCAGTATTTT
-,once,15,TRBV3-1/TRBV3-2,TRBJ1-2,CASSPNREVVGGYTF,TGTGCCAGCAGCCCGAACAGGGAAGTGGTGGGCGGCTACACCTTC
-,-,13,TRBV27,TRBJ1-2,CASSPQGPYGYTF,TGTGCCAGCAGTCCACAGGGCCCCTATGGCTACACCTTC
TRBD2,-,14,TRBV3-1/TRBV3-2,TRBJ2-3,CASSPHSGGLTQYF,TGTGCCAGCAGCCCCCACAGCGGGGGACTTACGCAGTATTTT
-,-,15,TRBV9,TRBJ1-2,CASSVGEQAAYGYTF,TGTGCCAGCAGCGTAGGGGAACAGGCCGCCTATGGCTACACCTTC
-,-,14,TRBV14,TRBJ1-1,CASSRAGLSTEAFF,TGTGCCAGCAGCCGAGCGGGCCTATCCACTGAAGCTTTCTTT
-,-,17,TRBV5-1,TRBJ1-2,CASSLAASTGTGGGYTF,TGCGCCAGCAGCTTGGCGGCCTCCACAGGGACCGGAGGAGGCTACACCTTC
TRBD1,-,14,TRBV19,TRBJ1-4,CASRPEGGYEKLFF,TGTGCCAGTAGGCCCGAAGGGGGCTATGAAAAACTGTTTTTT
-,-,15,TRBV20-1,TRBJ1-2,CSASRPGATNYGYTF,TGCAGTGCTAGTCGTCCAGGCGCCACTAACTATGGCTACACCTTC
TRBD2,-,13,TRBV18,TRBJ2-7,CASSLAGALEQYF,TGTGCCAGCTCACTAGCGGGAGCTCTCGAGCAGTACTTC
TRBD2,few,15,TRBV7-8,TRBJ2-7,CASSSPGGAPYEQYF,TGTGCCAGCAGCTCCCCCGGGGGGGCGCCCTACGAGCAGTACTTC
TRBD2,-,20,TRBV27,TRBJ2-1,CASSLRGTSGSAGSYNEQFF,TGTGCCAGCAGTTTACGTGGGACTAGCGGGAGCGCGGGCTCCTACAATGAGCAGTTCTTC
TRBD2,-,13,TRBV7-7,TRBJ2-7,CASGEGLVHEQYF,TGTGCTAGCGGCGAAGGACTAGTCCACGAGCAGTACTTC
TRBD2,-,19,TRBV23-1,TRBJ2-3,CASSQSLASGTTSTDTQYF,TGCGCCAGCAGTCAATCGCTGGCTAGCGGGACGACTAGCACAGATACGCAGTATTTT
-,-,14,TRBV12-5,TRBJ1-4,CASGMHRDGEKLFF,TGTGCTAGTGGAATGCACAGGGATGGCGAAAAACTGTTTTTT
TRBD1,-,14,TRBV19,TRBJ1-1,CASSFRQGRTEAFF,TGTGCCAGTAGTTTTAGACAGGGAAGGACTGAAGCTTTCTTT
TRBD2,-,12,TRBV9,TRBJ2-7,CASSLGLGEQYF,TGTGCCAGCAGCCTGGGACTAGGCGAGCAGTACTTC
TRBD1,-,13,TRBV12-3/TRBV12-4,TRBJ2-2,CASNRGNTGELFF,TGTGCCAGCAACAGGGGGAACACCGGGGAGCTGTTTTTT
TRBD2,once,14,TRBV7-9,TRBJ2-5,CASSPMGGEETQYF,TGTGCCAGCAGCCCCATGGGGGGGGAAGAGACCCAGTACTTC
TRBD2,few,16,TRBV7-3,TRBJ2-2,CASSPLAGSPPGELFF,TGTGCCAGCAGCCCCTTAGCGGGAAGTCCCCCCGGGGAGCTGTTTTTT
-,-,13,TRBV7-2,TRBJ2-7,CASSPGGPYEQYF,TGTGCCAGCAGCCCCGGAGGACCCTACGAGCAGTACTTC
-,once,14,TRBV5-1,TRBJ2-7,CASSLAGYGYEQYF,TGCGCCAGCAGCTTGGCCGGGTACGGCTACGAGCAGTACTTC
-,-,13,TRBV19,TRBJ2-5,CASSINPSETQYF,TGTGCCAGTAGTATAAATCCGAGTGAGACCCAGTACTTC
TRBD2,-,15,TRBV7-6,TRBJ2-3,CASSPKRGMADTQYF,TGTGCCAGCAGCCCAAAGCGGGGTATGGCAGATACGCAGTATTTT
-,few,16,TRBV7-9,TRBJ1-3,CASSLEARLTGNTIYF,TGTGCCAGCAGCTTAGAAGCTAGGCTTACTGGAAACACCATATATTTT
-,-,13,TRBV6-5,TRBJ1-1,CASRPTANTEAFF,TGTGCCAGCAGACCGACAGCAAACACTGAAGCTTTCTTT
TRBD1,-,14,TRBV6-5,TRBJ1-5,CASSLQGANQPQHF,TGTGCCAGCAGTTTACAGGGGGCTAATCAGCCCCAGCATTTT
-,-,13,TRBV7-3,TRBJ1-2,CASSLTGGYGYTF,TGTGCCAGCAGCTTAACAGGGGGCTATGGCTACACCTTC
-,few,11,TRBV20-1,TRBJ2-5,CSAQDQETQYF,TGCAGTGCTCAGGACCAAGAGACCCAGTACTTC
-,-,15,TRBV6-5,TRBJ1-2,CASSYSLYASYGYTF,TGTGCCAGCAGTTACTCGCTTTACGCGAGCTATGGCTACACCTTC
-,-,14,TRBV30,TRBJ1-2,CAWTRDWVGYGYTF,TGTGCCTGGACGAGGGATTGGGTCGGATATGGCTACACCTTC
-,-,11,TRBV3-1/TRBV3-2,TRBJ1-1,CASSQAGEAFF,TGTGCCAGCAGCCAGGCAGGGGAAGCTTTCTTT
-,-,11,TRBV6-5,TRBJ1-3,CASLRGNTIYF,TGTGCCAGCCTGCGTGGAAACACCATATATTTT
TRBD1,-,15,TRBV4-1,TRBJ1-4,CASSQGGQTNEKLFF,TGCGCCAGCAGCCAAGGGGGACAGACTAATGAAAAACTGTTTTTT
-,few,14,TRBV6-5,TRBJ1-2,CASSWGGQYYGYTF,TGTGCCAGCAGTTGGGGGGGACAATACTATGGCTACACCTTC
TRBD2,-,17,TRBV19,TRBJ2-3,CASSTSTTSGRADTQYF,TGTGCCAGTTCCACCTCAACTACTAGCGGGAGAGCAGATACGCAGTATTTT
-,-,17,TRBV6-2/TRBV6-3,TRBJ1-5,CASSSSSQRILGQPQHF,TGTGCCAGCAGTTCCTCGAGTCAGAGGATCTTAGGTCAGCCCCAGCATTTT
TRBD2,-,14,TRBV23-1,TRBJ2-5,CASSQSLGGETQYF,TGCGCCAGCAGTCAATCGTTGGGAGGGGAGACCCAGTACTTC
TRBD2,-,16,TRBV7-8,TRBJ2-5,CASSFGSGRAGETQYF,TGTGCCAGCAGCTTCGGTAGCGGGAGGGCCGGAGAGACCCAGTACTTC